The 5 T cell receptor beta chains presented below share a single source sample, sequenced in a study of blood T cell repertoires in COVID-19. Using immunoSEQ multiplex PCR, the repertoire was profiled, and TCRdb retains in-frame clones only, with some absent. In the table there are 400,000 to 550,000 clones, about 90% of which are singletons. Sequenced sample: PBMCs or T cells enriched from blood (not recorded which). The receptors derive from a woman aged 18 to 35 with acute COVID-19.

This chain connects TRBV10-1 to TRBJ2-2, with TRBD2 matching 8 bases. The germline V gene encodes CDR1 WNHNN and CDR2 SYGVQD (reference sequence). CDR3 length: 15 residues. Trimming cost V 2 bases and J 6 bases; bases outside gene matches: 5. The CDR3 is CASSERTSPAGELFF. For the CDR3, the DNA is TGCGCCAGCAGTGAGCGGACTAGCCCGGCCGGGGAGCTGTTTTTT.

In DNA form, the CDR3 reads TGTGCCAGCAGTGTTGGCGGGGGGAACACAGATACGCAGTATTTT. Translated, it gives CASSVGGGNTDTQYF. The V and J genes are TRBV2 and TRBJ2-3; 8 positions match TRBD2. There are 15 residues in the CDR3. V shed 4 bases, J shed 2 bases, and the junction held 5 bases outside the gene matches. Germline lookup yields CDR1 SNHLY and CDR2 FYNNEI.

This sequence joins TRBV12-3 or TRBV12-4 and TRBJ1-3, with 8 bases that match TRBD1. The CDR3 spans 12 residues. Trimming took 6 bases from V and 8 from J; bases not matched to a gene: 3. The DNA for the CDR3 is TGTGCCAGCAGGTTACAGGGGGACACCATATATTTT. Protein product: CASRLQGDTIYF.

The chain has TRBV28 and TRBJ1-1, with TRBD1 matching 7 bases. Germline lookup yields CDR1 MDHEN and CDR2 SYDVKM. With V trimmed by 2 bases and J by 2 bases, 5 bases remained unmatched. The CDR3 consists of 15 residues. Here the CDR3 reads CASSLPQGGNTEAFF. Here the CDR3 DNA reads TGTGCCAGCAGTTTACCTCAGGGGGGTAACACTGAAGCTTTCTTT.

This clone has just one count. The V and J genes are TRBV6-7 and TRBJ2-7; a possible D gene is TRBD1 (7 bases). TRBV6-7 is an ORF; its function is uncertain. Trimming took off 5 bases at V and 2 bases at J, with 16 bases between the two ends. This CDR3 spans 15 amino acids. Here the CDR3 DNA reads TGTGCCAGCAGTCCCCACAGGAGGGGGCCCTACGAGCAGTACTTC. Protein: CASSPHRRGPYEQYF.